This T cell receptor (beta chain) came from a study of T cell responses to AZD1222 COVID-19 vaccine. Points from the study as a whole: Repertoires were sampled only after the peak T cell response.

Sequencing used immunoSEQ multiplex PCR; TCRdb keeps in-frame clones, though not all of them. This table has approximately 60,000 clones, roughly 90% appearing once. Pooled samples include second doses given at about 4 or 12 weeks. This CDR3 has 13 amino acids. V shed 5 bases and J 8 bases; nucleotides not matched to a gene: 6. CDR1 is SQVTM, CDR2 ANQGSEA, per germline. Details on this clone: Its antigen remains unknown.

The sequence came from an adult who received the AZD1222 COVID-19 vaccine. The chain uses TRBV29-1 and TRBJ2-1, with 10 bases matching TRBD1. The sample consisted of peripheral blood, taken 28 days after the second AZD1222 dose. The CDR3 bases are TGCAGCGTTCAGGGACAGGGGACCGATGAGCAGTTCTTC. Amino acids: CSVQGQGTDEQFF.